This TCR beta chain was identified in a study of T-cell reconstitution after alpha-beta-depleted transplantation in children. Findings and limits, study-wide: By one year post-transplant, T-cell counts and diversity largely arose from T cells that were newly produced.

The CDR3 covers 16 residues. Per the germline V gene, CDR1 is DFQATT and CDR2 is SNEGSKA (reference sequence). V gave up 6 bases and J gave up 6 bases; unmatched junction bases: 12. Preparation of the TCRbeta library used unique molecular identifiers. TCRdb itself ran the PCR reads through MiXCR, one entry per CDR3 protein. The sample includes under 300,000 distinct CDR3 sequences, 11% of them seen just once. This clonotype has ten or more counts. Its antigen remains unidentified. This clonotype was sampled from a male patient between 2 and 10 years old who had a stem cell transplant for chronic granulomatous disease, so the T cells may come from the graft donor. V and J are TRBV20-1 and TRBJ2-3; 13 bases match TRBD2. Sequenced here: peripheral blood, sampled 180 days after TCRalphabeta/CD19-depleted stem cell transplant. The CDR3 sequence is CSATGLAGVSMDTQYF. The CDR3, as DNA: TGCAGTGCAACAGGACTAGCGGGAGTGTCTATGGATACGCAGTATTTT.